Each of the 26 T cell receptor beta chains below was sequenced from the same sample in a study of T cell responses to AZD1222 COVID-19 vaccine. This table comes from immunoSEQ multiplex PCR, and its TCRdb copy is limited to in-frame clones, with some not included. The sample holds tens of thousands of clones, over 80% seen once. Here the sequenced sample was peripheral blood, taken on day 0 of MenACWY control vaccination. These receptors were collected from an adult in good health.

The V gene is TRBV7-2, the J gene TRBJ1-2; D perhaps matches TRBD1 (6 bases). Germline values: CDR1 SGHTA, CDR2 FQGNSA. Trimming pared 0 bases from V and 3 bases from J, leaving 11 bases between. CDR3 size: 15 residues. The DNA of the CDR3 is TGTGCCAGCAGCTTAGCGTGGACAGAAGACTATGGCTACACCTTC. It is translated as CASSLAWTEDYGYTF.

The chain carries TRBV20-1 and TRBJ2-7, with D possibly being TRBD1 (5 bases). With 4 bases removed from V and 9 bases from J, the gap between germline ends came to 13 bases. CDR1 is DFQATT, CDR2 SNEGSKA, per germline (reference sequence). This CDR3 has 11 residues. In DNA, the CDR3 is TGCAGTGCTAAGCAGGGTCAAGGGCAGTACTTC. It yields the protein CSAKQGQGQYF.

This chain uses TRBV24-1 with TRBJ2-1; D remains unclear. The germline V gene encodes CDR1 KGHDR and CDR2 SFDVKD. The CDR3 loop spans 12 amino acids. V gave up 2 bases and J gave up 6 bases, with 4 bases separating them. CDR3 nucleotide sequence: TGTGCCACCAGTGATTCACTCAATGAGCAGTTCTTC. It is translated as CATSDSLNEQFF.

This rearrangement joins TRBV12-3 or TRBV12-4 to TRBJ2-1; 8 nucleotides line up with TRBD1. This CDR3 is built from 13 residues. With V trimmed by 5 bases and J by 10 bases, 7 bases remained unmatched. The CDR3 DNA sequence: TGTGCCAGCAGTAGACAGGGGATGGACGAGCAGTTCTTC. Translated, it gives CASSRQGMDEQFF.

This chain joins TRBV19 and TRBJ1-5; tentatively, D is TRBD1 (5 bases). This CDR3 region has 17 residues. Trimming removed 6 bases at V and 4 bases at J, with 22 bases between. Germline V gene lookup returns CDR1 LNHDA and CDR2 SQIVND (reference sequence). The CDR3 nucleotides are TGTGCCAGTAGGGACGGGGCCGGGGGGACTCAAAATCAGCCCCAGCATTTT. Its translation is CASRDGAGGTQNQPQHF.

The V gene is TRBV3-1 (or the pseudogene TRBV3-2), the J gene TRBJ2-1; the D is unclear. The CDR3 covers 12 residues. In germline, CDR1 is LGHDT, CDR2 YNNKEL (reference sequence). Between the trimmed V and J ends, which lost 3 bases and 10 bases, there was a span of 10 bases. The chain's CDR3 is CASSQGIREQFF. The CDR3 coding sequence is TGTGCCAGCAGCCAGGGTATTAGGGAGCAGTTCTTC.

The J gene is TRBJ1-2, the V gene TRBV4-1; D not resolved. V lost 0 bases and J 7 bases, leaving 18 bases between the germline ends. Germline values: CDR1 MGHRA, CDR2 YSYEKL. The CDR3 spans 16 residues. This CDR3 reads CASSQDGQAGQSGYTF. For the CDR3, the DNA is TGCGCCAGCAGCCAAGATGGCCAGGCTGGGCAGTCTGGCTACACCTTC.

The CDR3 DNA sequence: TGTGCCAGCAGCTGGGGGCTTGGCCAGCCCCAGCATTTT. Translating it yields CASSWGLGQPQHF. This sequence joins TRBV28 and TRBJ1-5; TRBD1 might be the D (6 bases). V was cut by 6 bases and J by 7 bases, with 13 bases left in between. Germline-derived CDR1 and CDR2 are MDHEN and SYDVKM. The CDR3 totals 13 residues.

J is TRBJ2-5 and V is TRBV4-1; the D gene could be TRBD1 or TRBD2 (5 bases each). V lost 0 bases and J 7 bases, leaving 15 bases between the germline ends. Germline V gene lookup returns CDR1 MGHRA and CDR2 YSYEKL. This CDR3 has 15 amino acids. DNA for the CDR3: TGCGCCAGCAGCCAAGAAGAGGCAGGGAGCGGGACCCAGTACTTC. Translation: CASSQEEAGSGTQYF.

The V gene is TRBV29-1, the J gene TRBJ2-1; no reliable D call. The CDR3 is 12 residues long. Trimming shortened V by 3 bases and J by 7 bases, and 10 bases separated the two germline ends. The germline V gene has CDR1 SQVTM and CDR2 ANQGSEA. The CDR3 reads CSVDKGRNEQFF. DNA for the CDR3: TGCAGCGTTGATAAAGGGCGTAATGAGCAGTTCTTC.

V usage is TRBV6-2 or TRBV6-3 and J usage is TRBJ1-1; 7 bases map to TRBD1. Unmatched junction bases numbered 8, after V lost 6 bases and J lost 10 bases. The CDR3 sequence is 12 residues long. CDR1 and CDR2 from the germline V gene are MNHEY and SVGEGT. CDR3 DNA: TGTGCCAGCAGCCAGGGGGGACAGCCAGCTTTCTTT. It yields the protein CASSQGGQPAFF.

The CDR3 nucleotides read TGTGCCAGCAGCCCAGGACAGGGGATAGCTGAAGCTTTCTTT. This gives the protein CASSPGQGIAEAFF. The chain links TRBV11-2 to TRBJ1-1; 9 nucleotides agree with TRBD1. The trim removed 5 bases at V and 6 bases at J, leaving 7 bases unmatched. The CDR3 is 14 amino acids. Per the germline V gene, CDR1 is SGHAT and CDR2 is FQNNGV.

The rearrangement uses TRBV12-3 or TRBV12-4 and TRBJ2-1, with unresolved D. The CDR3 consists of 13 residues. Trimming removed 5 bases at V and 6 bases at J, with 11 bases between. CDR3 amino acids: CASSLLVANEQFF. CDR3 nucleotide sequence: TGTGCCAGCAGTCTTCTCGTGGCCAATGAGCAGTTCTTC.

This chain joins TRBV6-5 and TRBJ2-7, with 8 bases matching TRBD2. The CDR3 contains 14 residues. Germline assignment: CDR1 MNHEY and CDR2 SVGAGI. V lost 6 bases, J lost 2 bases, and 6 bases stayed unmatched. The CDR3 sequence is CASRKAGATYEQYF. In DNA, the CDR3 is TGTGCCAGCAGGAAAGCGGGAGCAACCTACGAGCAGTACTTC.

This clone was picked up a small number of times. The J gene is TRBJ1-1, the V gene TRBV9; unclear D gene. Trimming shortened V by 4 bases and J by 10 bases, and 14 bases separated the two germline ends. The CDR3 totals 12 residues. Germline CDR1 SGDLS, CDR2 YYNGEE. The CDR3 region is CASSPGAGTAFF. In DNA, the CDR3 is TGTGCCAGCAGCCCCGGAGCGGGAACAGCTTTCTTT.

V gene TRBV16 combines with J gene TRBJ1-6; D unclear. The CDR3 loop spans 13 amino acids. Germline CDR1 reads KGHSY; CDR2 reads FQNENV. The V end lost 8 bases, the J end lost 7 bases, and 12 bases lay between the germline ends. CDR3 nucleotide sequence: TGTGCCAGCGCGACCGCGGGGAATTCACCCCTCCACTTT. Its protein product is CASATAGNSPLHF.

The CDR3 loop reads CASSLELAGKSSYEQYF. CDR3 bases: TGTGCCAGCAGCTTAGAGCTAGCGGGGAAGAGCTCCTACGAGCAGTACTTC. The genes are TRBV7-2 and TRBJ2-7; TRBD2 agrees at 9 bases. This CDR3 has 17 amino acids. Germline CDR1 SGHTA, CDR2 FQGNSA. V shed 1 base, J shed 0 bases, and the junction held 7 bases outside the gene matches.

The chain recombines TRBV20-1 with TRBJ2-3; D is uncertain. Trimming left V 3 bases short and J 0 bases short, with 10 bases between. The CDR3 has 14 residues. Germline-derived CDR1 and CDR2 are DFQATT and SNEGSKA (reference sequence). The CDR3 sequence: CSASGSGSTDTQYF. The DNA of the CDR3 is TGCAGTGCTAGTGGTTCTGGGAGCACAGATACGCAGTATTTT.

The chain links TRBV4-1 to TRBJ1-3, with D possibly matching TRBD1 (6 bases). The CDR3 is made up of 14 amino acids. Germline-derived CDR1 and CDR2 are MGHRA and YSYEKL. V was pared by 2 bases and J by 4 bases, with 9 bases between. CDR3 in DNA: TGCGCCAGCAGCCAAAAGACAGGAGGAAACACCATATATTTT. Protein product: CASSQKTGGNTIYF.

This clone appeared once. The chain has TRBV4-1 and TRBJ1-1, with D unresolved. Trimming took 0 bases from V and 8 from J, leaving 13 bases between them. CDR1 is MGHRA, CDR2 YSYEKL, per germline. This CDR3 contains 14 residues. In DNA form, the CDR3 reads TGCGCCAGCAGCCAAGAACCGTTTCCCGAAGAAGCTTTCTTT. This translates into CASSQEPFPEEAFF.

The CDR3 region is CASSFPGELFF. The CDR3 DNA follows: TGTGCCAGCAGTTTCCCCGGGGAGCTGTTTTTT. The chain couples TRBV28 to TRBJ2-2; D remains unclear. Germline V gene sequence: CDR1 MDHEN, CDR2 SYDVKM. The CDR3 sequence is 11 residues long. Trimming cost V 3 bases and J 6 bases, with 2 bases left between them.

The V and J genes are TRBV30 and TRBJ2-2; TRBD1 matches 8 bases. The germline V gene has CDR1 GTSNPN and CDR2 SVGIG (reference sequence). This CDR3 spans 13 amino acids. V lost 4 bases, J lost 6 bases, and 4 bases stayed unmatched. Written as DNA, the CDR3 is TGTGCCTGGACACAGGGGGTTGCCGGGGAGCTGTTTTTT. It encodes CAWTQGVAGELFF. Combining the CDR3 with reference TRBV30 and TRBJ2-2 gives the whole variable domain SQTIHQWPATLVQPVGSPLSLECTVEGTSNPNLYWYRQAAGRGLQLLFYSVGIGQISSEVPQNLSASRPQDRQFILSSKKLLLSDSGFYLCAWTQGVAGELFFGEGSRLTVL.

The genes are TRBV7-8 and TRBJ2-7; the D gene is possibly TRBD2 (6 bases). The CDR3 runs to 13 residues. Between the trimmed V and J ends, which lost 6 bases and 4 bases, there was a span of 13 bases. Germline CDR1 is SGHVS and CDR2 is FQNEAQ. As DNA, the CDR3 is TGTGCCAGCAGGGCCCCGGGGAGGTACGAGCAGTACTTC. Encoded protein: CASRAPGRYEQYF.

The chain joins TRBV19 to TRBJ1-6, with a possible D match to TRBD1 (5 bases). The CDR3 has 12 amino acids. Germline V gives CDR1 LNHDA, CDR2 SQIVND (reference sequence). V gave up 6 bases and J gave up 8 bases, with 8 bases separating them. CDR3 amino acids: CASSWGDSPLHF. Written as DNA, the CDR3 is TGTGCCAGTAGCTGGGGGGATTCACCCCTCCACTTT.

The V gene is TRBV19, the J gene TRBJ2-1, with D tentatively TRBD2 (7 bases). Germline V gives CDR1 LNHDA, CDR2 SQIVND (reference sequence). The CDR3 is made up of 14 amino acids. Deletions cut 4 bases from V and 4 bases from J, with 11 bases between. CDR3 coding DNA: TGTGCCAGTAGTAGGGGGGGCCTGTACAATGAGCAGTTCTTC. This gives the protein CASSRGGLYNEQFF.

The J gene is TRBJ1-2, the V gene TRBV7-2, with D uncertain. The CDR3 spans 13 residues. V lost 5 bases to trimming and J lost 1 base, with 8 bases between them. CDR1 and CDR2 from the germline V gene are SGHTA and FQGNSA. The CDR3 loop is CASSQDGNYGYTF. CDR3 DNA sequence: TGTGCCAGCAGCCAGGACGGTAACTATGGCTACACCTTC.